The 25 T cell receptor beta chains reported below all come from one sample, sequenced in a study of control samples from healthy donors and cancer patients. Profiling relied on immunoSEQ multiplex PCR, and the TCRdb table lists in-frame clones only, not all of them. Altogether under 150,000 clones are present, more than 85% being singletons, with the ten largest covering about 2.6%. Specimen: blood. The receptors were sampled from a man aged 30-40 years in good health.

This chain links TRBV12-5 with TRBJ2-1; 9 nucleotides match TRBD2. The V gene's germline CDR1 is LGHNT and CDR2 FRNRAP. The junction had 13 bases not matched to a gene; V was cut back by 2 bases and J by 8 bases. This CDR3 comprises 17 residues. CDR3 nucleotides: TGTGCTAGTGGTTTGATACGCGGCGGGGGGGGATTATATGAGCAGTTCTTC. It yields the protein CASGLIRGGGGLYEQFF.

The rearrangement joins TRBV19 to TRBJ1-1, with D uncertain. The CDR3 runs 12 residues. V was clipped by 7 bases and J by 0 bases, with 6 bases between them. CDR1 is LNHDA, CDR2 SQIVND, per germline (reference sequence). The CDR3 nucleotides are TGTGCCAGTATGACTTTGAACACTGAAGCTTTCTTT. Protein: CASMTLNTEAFF.

The chain couples TRBV10-2 to TRBJ2-3, with D unclear. The CDR3 consists of 15 residues. Trimming stripped 7 bases from V and 0 bases from J, with 14 bases between. The V gene's germline CDR1 is WSHSY and CDR2 SAAADI. CDR3 in DNA: TGCGCCAGCACCCGACTGGGTGCTAGCACAGATACGCAGTATTTT. Translated: CASTRLGASTDTQYF.

The V call is TRBV27, the J call TRBJ1-1; D not resolved. Per the germline V gene, CDR1 is MNHEY and CDR2 is SMNVEV (reference sequence). V was pared by 6 bases and J by 7 bases, with 9 bases between. The CDR3 contains 11 residues. The DNA for the CDR3 is TGTGCCAGCAGCCTACTTGGTGAAGCTTTCTTT. It is translated as CASSLLGEAFF.

This rearrangement joins TRBV27 to TRBJ1-1, with no clear D. The CDR3 spans 13 residues. With 1 base removed from V and 0 bases from J, the gap between germline ends came to 3 bases. Per germline, CDR1 MNHEY and CDR2 SMNVEV (reference sequence). CDR3 protein: CASSLYLNTEAFF. For the CDR3, the DNA is TGTGCCAGCAGTTTATATCTGAACACTGAAGCTTTCTTT.

The genes are TRBV24-1 and TRBJ1-1; D might be TRBD1 (5 bases). V was clipped by 3 bases and J by 0 bases, with 7 bases between them. The CDR3 spans 14 residues. Per the germline V gene, CDR1 is KGHDR and CDR2 is SFDVKD. The CDR3: CATSDGGMNTEAFF. CDR3 DNA sequence: TGTGCCACCAGTGATGGGGGTATGAACACTGAAGCTTTCTTT.

The chain employs TRBV12-3 or TRBV12-4 and TRBJ1-6; no clear D. The germline V and J ends were trimmed by 8 bases and 0 bases, with 5 bases remaining between them. The CDR3 loop spans 13 amino acids. The CDR3 here is CASRSSYNSPLHF. CDR3 sequence (DNA): TGTGCCAGCCGGAGCTCCTATAATTCACCCCTCCACTTT.

This clone was seen just once. The chain couples TRBV11-3 to TRBJ2-5; weak D call: TRBD1 (7 bases). Germline CDR1 and CDR2: SGHNT and YENEEA. Trimming removed 5 bases at V and 9 bases at J, with 25 bases between. The CDR3 extends over 16 amino acids. The CDR3 is CASSTSGRGVPQAQYF. CDR3 sequence (DNA): TGTGCCAGCAGCACCTCCGGCAGGGGGGTTCCTCAGGCCCAGTACTTC.

This chain uses TRBV2 with TRBJ2-5; no firm D call. Trimming took 1 base from V and 4 from J, leaving 13 bases between them. The CDR3 runs to 15 residues. Germline V lookup: CDR1 SNHLY, CDR2 FYNNEI. This CDR3 reads CASSEVGPLGETQYF. CDR3 DNA: TGTGCCAGCAGTGAAGTCGGCCCCTTGGGAGAGACCCAGTACTTC.

The rearrangement links TRBV5-6 to TRBJ1-6; no firm D call. Trimming stripped 6 bases from V and 8 bases from J, with 15 bases between. The CDR3 is made up of 14 amino acids. Germline CDR1 SGHDT, CDR2 YYEEEE. The CDR3 DNA follows: TGTGCCAGCACCCCGGGCCACCAAGATTCACCCCTCCACTTT. Encoded protein: CASTPGHQDSPLHF.

The rearrangement joins TRBV2 to TRBJ1-2; possible D gene TRBD1, 5 bases. The V end lost 0 bases, the J end lost 5 bases, and 13 bases lay between the germline ends. CDR3 size: 15 residues. CDR1 is SNHLY, CDR2 FYNNEI, per germline. The CDR3 nucleotides are TGTGCCAGCAGTGAAGCAGGGGACCCCAAATATGGCTACACCTTC. It encodes CASSEAGDPKYGYTF.

Details on this clone: The identical CDR3 is also encoded by other nucleotide sequences in the sample. This chain connects TRBV5-1 to TRBJ2-2; possibly TRBD1 for D (6 bases). V was shortened by 5 bases and J by 1 base, with 6 bases between the two germline ends. Germline lookup yields CDR1 SGHRS and CDR2 YFSETQ. CDR3 length equals 13 residues. The CDR3 here is CASRTGNTGELFF. CDR3 DNA: TGCGCCAGCAGGACAGGGAACACCGGGGAGCTGTTTTTT.

This clone was detected a few times. The chain joins TRBV4-1 to TRBJ1-3; D remains unclear. Trimming removed 2 bases from V and 4 bases from J, with 9 bases in between. Germline V gene lookup returns CDR1 MGHRA and CDR2 YSYEKL. This CDR3 has 14 residues. The CDR3 region is CASSQKLAGNTIYF. The CDR3 DNA sequence: TGCGCCAGCAGCCAAAAATTGGCAGGAAACACCATATATTTT.

J is TRBJ1-1 and V is TRBV5-1; no clear D. The germline CDR1 and CDR2 sequences are SGHRS and YFSETQ. This CDR3 is 16 amino acids long. Trimming took 4 bases from V and 4 from J, leaving 20 bases between them. CDR3 residues: CASSPTPTGSSTEAFF. The CDR3 bases are TGCGCCAGCAGCCCAACCCCAACTGGTTCGAGCACTGAAGCTTTCTTT.

This clone appeared a few times. The genes are TRBV28 and TRBJ1-3, with D possibly matching TRBD1 (5 bases). The CDR3 extends over 14 amino acids. CDR1 is MDHEN and CDR2 is SYDVKM in the germline V gene. The germline V and J ends were trimmed by 4 bases and 1 base, with 8 bases remaining between them. CDR3 in amino acids: CASSSGASGNTIYF. CDR3 coding DNA: TGTGCCAGCAGTTCCGGGGCTTCTGGAAACACCATATATTTT.

Note on this clone: The same CDR3 arises from other DNA sequences in this sample as well. This chain joins TRBV6-5 and TRBJ2-6; D is undetermined. V shed 0 bases and J shed 4 bases, with 7 bases lying between them. CDR1 and CDR2 (germline): MNHEY, SVGAGI. CDR3 length: 15 residues. CDR3 DNA: TGTGCCAGCAGTTACTCGTTTTCCGGGGCCAACGTCCTGACTTTC. It is translated as CASSYSFSGANVLTF.

This rearrangement joins TRBV18 to TRBJ1-6; D call uncertain. The CDR3 totals 14 residues. V lost 3 bases and J 5 bases, leaving 8 bases between the germline ends. The germline gives CDR1 KGHSH, CDR2 LQKENI. The CDR3 bases are TGTGCCAGCTCACCGTCCGTAGATAATTCACCCCTCCACTTT. Its translation: CASSPSVDNSPLHF.

This clone came up once. The chain carries TRBV6-5 and TRBJ1-1; D remains unclear. CDR1 MNHEY and CDR2 SVGAGI come from the germline V gene. The CDR3 length is 14 residues. Between the trimmed V and J ends, which lost 0 bases and 4 bases, there was a span of 9 bases. CDR3 region: CASSYSKVSTEAFF. CDR3 sequence (DNA): TGTGCCAGCAGTTACTCGAAGGTGAGCACTGAAGCTTTCTTT.

J is TRBJ1-5 and V is TRBV5-3, with 7 bases identical to TRBD1. TRBV5-3 is an ORF, with its function uncertain. There are 16 residues in the CDR3. Trimming cost V 4 bases and J 7 bases; bases outside gene matches: 14. CDR3 in DNA: TGTGCCAGAAGCGCATCCCGGGACAGAGGCAGGCAGCCCCAGCATTTT. It translates to CARSASRDRGRQPQHF.

The chain is built from TRBV21-1 and TRBJ1-2; the table's D call, TRBD1, was not checked against the DNA. TRBV21-1 is a listed pseudogene. There are 15 residues in the CDR3. This CDR3 reads CASALRRQGSYGYTF. The CDR3 DNA sequence: TGTGCCAGCGCCCTTCGCCGACAGGGATCGTATGGCTACACCTTC.

This chain joins TRBV18 and TRBJ2-1; perhaps D is TRBD1 or TRBD2 (5 bases each). The germline V and J ends were trimmed by 0 bases and 12 bases, with 15 bases remaining between them. This CDR3 has 14 amino acids. From germline, CDR1 is KGHSH and CDR2 LQKENI. The CDR3 DNA reads as TGTGCCAGCTCACCACCGGCCAGGGACGGTCTGCAGTTCTTC. This sequence encodes CASSPPARDGLQFF.

The genes are TRBV5-6 and TRBJ1-1; the D is unclear. V dropped 4 bases and J dropped 1 base, with 11 bases sitting between them. Germline V gene data show CDR1 as SGHDT and CDR2 as YYEEEE. The length of the CDR3 is 14 residues. For the CDR3, the DNA is TGTGCCAGCAGCCAGGACGGTAGGAACACTGAAGCTTTCTTT. Encoded protein: CASSQDGRNTEAFF.

The chain employs TRBV2 and TRBJ2-7; TRBD2 matches at 10 bases. The CDR3 has 13 residues. Per the germline V gene, CDR1 is SNHLY and CDR2 is FYNNEI. V was pared by 5 bases and J by 4 bases, with 2 bases of the junction left unmatched. CDR3 sequence reads: CASSLTSGYEQYF. As DNA, the CDR3 is TGTGCCAGCAGTTTGACTAGCGGGTACGAGCAGTACTTC.

This rearrangement joins TRBV10-3 to TRBJ2-3; D gene unclear. The germline V and J ends were trimmed by 6 bases and 0 bases, with 7 bases remaining between them. This CDR3 contains 13 residues. Germline CDR1 is ENHRY and CDR2 is SYGVKD. The CDR3 DNA is TGTGCCATCAGCACGAAGAGCACAGATACGCAGTATTTT. Protein: CAISTKSTDTQYF.

The rearrangement joins TRBV19 to TRBJ2-1; TRBD1 agrees at 8 bases. The germline V gene encodes CDR1 LNHDA and CDR2 SQIVND (reference sequence). The CDR3 contains 16 residues. After removal of 5 bases from V and 9 bases from J, the junction contained 15 bases not matched to a gene. The CDR3 spells CASSARTGLLSSEQFF. The DNA for the CDR3 is TGTGCCAGTAGTGCAAGGACAGGGCTGCTTTCTAGTGAGCAGTTCTTC.